These 24 T cell receptor beta chains were all obtained from the same sample, sequenced in a study of vaccination and CD4 T cells after COVID-19. No cognate antigen is known for these TCRs. Indicated treatment: roughly 11-day PBMC culture with coronavirus spike peptide pools or control peptides (ViraFEST assay). The Oncomine TCR Beta short-read assay was what sequenced the DNA obtained from cultured CD4+ T cells. TCRdb recomputed calls from the PCR reads with MiXCR, one row per CDR3 protein. The sample records approximately 7,400 distinct CDR3 sequences, around 73% being singletons. The sample was CD4+ T cells from blood, cultured in vitro. These receptors originate from a human donor who had recovered from COVID-19.

V gene TRBV24-1 combines with J gene TRBJ2-3; 11 nucleotides align to TRBD2. The J segment lost 2 bases and the V segment lost 10 bases, leaving 13 bases of the junction unmatched. CDR3 size: 17 residues. Germline CDR1 and CDR2: KGHDR and SFDVKD. CDR3 bases: TGTGCCACACTACTAGCGGGAGTGGTCGGGGACACAGATACGCAGTATTTT. Its protein product is CATLLAGVVGDTDTQYF.

The rearrangement uses TRBV29-1 and TRBJ2-1, with 11 bases that match TRBD2. The germline V gene encodes CDR1 SQVTM and CDR2 ANQGSEA. Trimming removed 8 bases from V and 6 bases from J; junction bases left unmatched: 9. The CDR3 consists of 14 residues. The CDR3 nucleotides are TGCAGCTCGACTGCGGGACTAGCGGCCAATGAGCAGTTCTTC. Translation: CSSTAGLAANEQFF.

The rearrangement links TRBV6-2 or TRBV6-3 to TRBJ2-4; D perhaps matches TRBD1 (6 bases). CDR3 size: 14 residues. The germline V and J ends were trimmed by 6 bases and 3 bases, with 12 bases remaining between them. Germline loops: CDR1 MNHEY, CDR2 SVGEGT. This CDR3 is CASSGKGVKNIQYF. In DNA, the CDR3 is TGTGCCAGCAGCGGTAAGGGGGTCAAAAACATTCAGTACTTC.

V and J are TRBV7-9 and TRBJ1-1; possible D gene TRBD1, 6 bases. Germline CDR1 and CDR2: SEHNR and FQNEAQ (reference sequence). This CDR3 spans 17 amino acids. V was cut by 7 bases and J by 2 bases, with 23 bases left in between. The CDR3 here is CASTGGGTGRRNTEAFF. The DNA for the CDR3 is TGTGCCAGCACCGGAGGGGGAACAGGGAGACGAAACACTGAAGCTTTCTTT.

The rearrangement links TRBV5-3 to TRBJ2-5; D unresolved. TRBV5-3 counts as an open reading frame of uncertain function. This CDR3 has 16 residues. Deletions cut 0 bases from V and 2 bases from J, with 14 bases between. CDR3 protein: CARSLVRKPLQETQYF. CDR3 coding DNA: TGTGCCAGAAGCTTGGTACGGAAACCGCTTCAAGAGACCCAGTACTTC.

The chain employs TRBV28 and TRBJ2-7; 13 bases agree with TRBD2. After removal of 8 bases from V and 4 bases from J, the junction contained 8 bases not matched to a gene. Germline loops: CDR1 MDHEN, CDR2 SYDVKM. This CDR3 spans 15 amino acids. The CDR3 sequence is CASSPETSGRYEQYF. In DNA, the CDR3 is TGTGCCAGCTCACCCGAGACTAGCGGGAGGTACGAGCAGTACTTC.

The chain links TRBV20-1 to TRBJ1-1, with a weak D call TRBD1 (6 bases). The CDR3 consists of 13 residues. The germline V gene has CDR1 DFQATT and CDR2 SNEGSKA (reference sequence). Trimming cost V 3 bases and J 0 bases, with 8 bases left between them. The CDR3 reads CSARGTMNTEAFF. The CDR3 nucleotides read TGCAGTGCTAGGGGGACAATGAACACTGAAGCTTTCTTT.

The rearrangement uses TRBV20-1 and TRBJ2-7, with a possible D match to TRBD1 (6 bases). Trimming shortened V by 6 bases and J by 3 bases, and 21 bases separated the two germline ends. Germline V gene data show CDR1 as DFQATT and CDR2 as SNEGSKA (reference sequence). The CDR3 runs 15 residues. Here the CDR3 DNA reads TGCAGTGCGACTACTACCGGGACAACCATCTACGAGCAGTACTTC. Translating it yields CSATTTGTTIYEQYF.

The V call is TRBV20-1, the J call TRBJ1-1; D gene uncertain. CDR1 is DFQATT, CDR2 SNEGSKA, per germline (reference sequence). The CDR3 spans 14 residues. V shed 1 base and J shed 1 base, with 10 bases lying between them. The CDR3 DNA follows: TGCAGTGCTAGAGTGTGGTCCTCGAACACTGAAGCTTTCTTT. This encodes CSARVWSSNTEAFF.

The CDR3 reads CASSSDREVHQPQHF. The CDR3 DNA reads TGTGCCAGCAGTTCCGACAGGGAGGTACATCAGCCCCAGCATTTT. V and J are TRBV6-2 or TRBV6-3 and TRBJ1-5; TRBD1 aligns across 7 bases. Trimming took 4 bases from V and 5 from J; bases not matched to a gene: 8. Per germline, CDR1 MNHEY and CDR2 SVGEGT. CDR3 length equals 15 residues.

Only one count was recorded for this clonotype. J is TRBJ1-6 and V is TRBV7-2; maybe TRBD1 (6 bases). CDR3 length: 13 amino acids. In germline, CDR1 is SGHTA, CDR2 FQGNSA. Trimming removed 4 bases at V and 9 bases at J, with 10 bases between. The CDR3 DNA is TGTGCCAGCAGCTATGCAGGGGTTTCACCCCTCCACTTT. Its translation: CASSYAGVSPLHF.

The chain has TRBV5-4 and TRBJ2-7; D is possibly TRBD2 (7 bases). V was clipped by 0 bases and J by 7 bases, with 17 bases between them. CDR3 length: 15 amino acids. Germline loops: CDR1 SGHNT, CDR2 YYREEE (reference sequence). The CDR3 nucleotides are TGTGCCAGCAGCTTGGGCCTTAGAGGGAGGGGGGAGCAGTACTTC. Translating gives CASSLGLRGRGEQYF.

V usage is TRBV9 and J usage is TRBJ1-3; no firm D call. The CDR3 runs 13 residues. The germline gives CDR1 SGDLS, CDR2 YYNGEE. The V end was cut by 4 bases, the J end by 0 bases, with 5 bases between. CDR3 in amino acids: CASSTNSGNTIYF. The CDR3 nucleotides read TGTGCCAGCAGCACCAACTCTGGAAACACCATATATTTT.

This chain links TRBV7-8 with TRBJ1-5; 8 positions match TRBD1. This CDR3 is 20 amino acids long. Germline V gives CDR1 SGHVS, CDR2 FQNEAQ. Trimming took 1 base from V and 2 from J; bases not matched to a gene: 16. The CDR3: CASSLVGQGWAEWGNQPQHF. DNA of the CDR3: TGTGCCAGCAGCTTAGTTGGACAGGGCTGGGCGGAGTGGGGCAATCAGCCCCAGCATTTT.

The genes are TRBV20-1 and TRBJ2-3; D is possibly TRBD2 (6 bases). This CDR3 has 14 amino acids. V shed 1 base and J shed 8 bases, with 16 bases lying between them. CDR1 is DFQATT, CDR2 SNEGSKA, per germline (reference sequence). The CDR3 reads CSARAGEGYATQYF. As DNA, the CDR3 is TGCAGTGCTAGAGCGGGGGAAGGGTACGCTACGCAGTATTTT.

The rearrangement uses TRBV24-1 and TRBJ2-1, with D possibly matching TRBD2 (7 bases). Germline V gene data show CDR1 as KGHDR and CDR2 as SFDVKD. The ends were cut back, 9 bases at V and 3 bases at J, with 14 bases in the middle. There are 14 residues in the CDR3. The CDR3 loop is CATGGGSHYNEQFF. CDR3 sequence (DNA): TGTGCCACCGGGGGGGGCAGCCACTACAATGAGCAGTTCTTC.

The chain uses TRBV20-1 and TRBJ1-6; D gene uncertain. Germline V gene sequence: CDR1 DFQATT, CDR2 SNEGSKA (reference sequence). This CDR3 region has 11 residues. The DNA for the CDR3 is TGCCTTAGCCGGGATAATTCACCCCTCCACTTT. Translated: CLSRDNSPLHF.

The rearrangement joins TRBV7-2 to TRBJ2-7; tentative D call: TRBD1 (5 bases). The CDR3 is made up of 14 amino acids. Germline V gene sequence: CDR1 SGHTA, CDR2 FQGNSA. Trimming took off 8 bases at V and 6 bases at J, with 20 bases between the two ends. The DNA of the CDR3 is TGTGCCAGCCACACCGACCCCCAGGGCGGCGAGCAGTACTTC. The encoded protein is CASHTDPQGGEQYF.

V and J are TRBV7-2 and TRBJ2-1; TRBD2 is a possible D gene (5 bases). Germline CDR1 SGHTA, CDR2 FQGNSA. The V and J ends lost 5 bases and 7 bases respectively, with 12 bases between them. The CDR3 has 13 amino acids. This chain's CDR3 is CASSSGPENEQFF. Written as DNA, the CDR3 is TGTGCCAGCAGCAGCGGTCCCGAGAATGAGCAGTTCTTC.

The chain couples TRBV11-2 to TRBJ2-2, with D uncertain. The CDR3 extends over 17 amino acids. Per the germline V gene, CDR1 is SGHAT and CDR2 is FQNNGV. V lost 0 bases to trimming and J lost 2 bases, with 13 bases between them. The CDR3 loop is CASSLDTTNRNTGELFF. CDR3 DNA sequence: TGTGCCAGCAGCTTAGATACGACGAACCGAAACACCGGGGAGCTGTTTTTT.

The gene calls are TRBV27 and TRBJ1-5; D is uncertain. The V end was cut by 0 bases, the J end by 1 base, with 1 base between. Germline V lookup: CDR1 MNHEY, CDR2 SMNVEV (reference sequence). The CDR3 covers 13 residues. The CDR3 region has the DNA TGTGCCAGCAGTTTATCCAGCAATCAGCCCCAGCATTTT. This encodes CASSLSSNQPQHF.

The chain uses TRBV28 and TRBJ1-5; 12 nucleotides align to TRBD1. J gave up 6 bases and V 11 bases, and 5 bases lay outside the gene matches. The germline V gene has CDR1 MDHEN and CDR2 SYDVKM. The CDR3 length is 13 residues. The CDR3 bases are TGTGCCGGGGGGACAGGGGGCGGTCAGCCCCAGCATTTT. Protein product: CAGGTGGGQPQHF.

J is TRBJ1-5 and V is TRBV6-1, with unresolved D. Looked up from germline, CDR1 is MNHNS and CDR2 is SASEGT. The CDR3 totals 15 residues. V lost 8 bases to trimming and J lost 3 bases, with 17 bases between them. The CDR3 nucleotides are TGTGCCAGCGGCAGCCCCGGACCTCTCAATCAGCCCCAGCATTTT. Protein: CASGSPGPLNQPQHF.

The rearrangement uses TRBV20-1 and TRBJ2-7, with 11 bases aligning to TRBD2. CDR1 DFQATT and CDR2 SNEGSKA come from the germline V gene (reference sequence). The CDR3 extends over 13 amino acids. Unmatched junction bases numbered 3, after V lost 5 bases and J lost 3 bases. DNA for the CDR3: TGCAGTGCTCGGACTAGCGGGCTCTACGAGCAGTACTTC. Residues: CSARTSGLYEQYF.